This T cell receptor beta chain was sequenced in a study of cytomegalovirus exposure and HLA in healthy donors. V was pared by 5 bases and J by 0 bases, with 13 bases between. Germline V CDR1 and CDR2: GTSNPN, SVGIG (reference sequence). The CDR3 is 14 amino acids. Researchers ran the PCR with 60 Vbeta and 13 Jbeta primers. The repertoire was sequenced with immunoSEQ multiplex PCR; TCRdb's copy has only in-frame clones and lacks some. The sample lists under 200,000 clones, around 82% seen once, with 2% to 2.5% in the top ten. This receptor was identified in a man aged 55 to 70 in good health and CMV-seronegative. The specimen was PBMCs. This sequence joins TRBV30 and TRBJ1-1; D may be TRBD1 (6 bases). CDR3 sequence: CAWGMQGLNTEAFF. CDR3 nucleotide sequence: TGTGCCTGGGGGATGCAGGGGTTGAACACTGAAGCTTTCTTT.